Listed below are T cell receptor beta chains from one sample, sequenced in a study of spatial heterogeneity in lung cancer. TCRdb itself ran the 5' RACE reads through MiXCR, one entry per CDR3 protein. This table has some 5,500 distinct CDR3 sequences, around 13% appearing once. The input for sequencing was lung tumor tissue, taken at surgery. Receptors were obtained from a male donor with early-stage non-small cell lung cancer. CDR3s include the opening cysteine and the closing phenylalanine or tryptophan. The D gene is left open where the match is weak. Rows may omit the clone size; those that give it use once, few, many or a size class.

j_gene	abundance	d_gene	len	v_gene	CDR3nt	CDR3aa
TRBJ1-4	few	-	14	TRBV11-2	TGTGCCAGCAGCCCAACAGGCACGGGTGAAAAACTGTTTTTT	CASSPTGTGEKLFF
TRBJ2-1	many	-	15	TRBV28	TGTGCCAGCTACCCTAGCTCGGAAAACTACAATGAGCAGTTCTTC	CASYPSSENYNEQFF
TRBJ1-2	medium-sized	-	13	TRBV20-1	TGCAGTGCCAGGGACACAATAAACTATGGCTACACCTTC	CSARDTINYGYTF
TRBJ1-1	many	-	13	TRBV12-3/TRBV12-4	TGTGCCAGCAGTTTAGCGGGGAGGACTGAAGCTTTCTTT	CASSLAGRTEAFF
TRBJ2-7	medium-sized	TRBD2	17	TRBV18	TGTGCCAGCTCACCAACGACGTTCGAGACTAGCGATTACGAGCAGTACTTC	CASSPTTFETSDYEQYF
TRBJ2-5	medium-sized	-	15	TRBV5-1	TGCGCCAGCAGCTTGCTGGGTGAGATTCAAGAGACCCAGTACTTC	CASSLLGEIQETQYF
TRBJ2-1	-	TRBD2	16	TRBV28	TGTGCCAGCAGTTTAATAGGGACTAGGAGAGGCAATGAGCAGTTCTTC	CASSLIGTRRGNEQFF
TRBJ2-5	medium-sized	TRBD1	14	TRBV10-2	TGCGCCAGCAGAGGGCCGGGACAGCAAGAGACCCAGTACTTC	CASRGPGQQETQYF
TRBJ2-3	-	-	15	TRBV7-2	TGTGCCAGCACCCCCGGGGCGTACCTCACAGATACGCAGTATTTT	CASTPGAYLTDTQYF
TRBJ2-2	many	-	17	TRBV15	TGTGCCACCAGCAGATCCCAGGCCCAACTGAACACCGGGGAGCTGTTTTTT	CATSRSQAQLNTGELFF
TRBJ2-2	many	-	16	TRBV4-2	TGTGCCAGCAGCCAGTCCTGGTTGGGAAACACCGGGGAGCTGTTTTTT	CASSQSWLGNTGELFF
TRBJ2-3	medium-sized	-	14	TRBV6-1	TGTGCCAGCAGTGAAGCGGGAGGCACAGATACGCAGTATTTT	CASSEAGGTDTQYF
TRBJ2-3	-	-	12	TRBV10-2	TGCGCCAGCCTGCTGGGAGCAGATACGCAGTATTTT	CASLLGADTQYF
TRBJ2-2	medium-sized	TRBD1	13	TRBV3-1	TGTGCCAGCAGCCGACAGGGAACCGGGGAGCTGTTTTTT	CASSRQGTGELFF
TRBJ2-3	many	-	13	TRBV4-1	TGCGCCAGCAGCCTAGAAGGCACAGATACGCAGTATTTT	CASSLEGTDTQYF
TRBJ1-4	medium-sized	-	13	TRBV19	TGTGCCAGCTCCGAGCGGTCGGATGAAAAACTGTTTTTT	CASSERSDEKLFF
TRBJ2-3	medium-sized	-	15	TRBV7-3	TGTGCCAGCAGCCCATCCCACCAGCGTGCCCATACGCAGTATTTT	CASSPSHQRAHTQYF
TRBJ2-5	-	-	14	TRBV5-1	TGCGCCAGCAGCTTGGCCCGCGGGGAGGAGACCCAGTACTTC	CASSLARGEETQYF
TRBJ2-2	-	-	16	TRBV7-3	TGTGCCAGCAGCATAATGGCGCAGGAGTTCACCGGGGAGCTGTTTTTT	CASSIMAQEFTGELFF
TRBJ2-3	many	-	11	TRBV29-1	TGCAGCGTTGTTAGGGGAGATACGCAGTATTTT	CSVVRGDTQYF
TRBJ1-2	-	TRBD1	14	TRBV29-1	TGCAGCGTGATGGGGCAGGGGGCCACCTATGGCTACACCTTC	CSVMGQGATYGYTF
TRBJ1-2	-	TRBD1	15	TRBV4-3	TGCGCCAGCAGCCCAGGGACAGGGCTGATGAATGGCTACACCTTC	CASSPGTGLMNGYTF
TRBJ2-4	medium-sized	-	16	TRBV29-1	TGCAGCGTTAGCGTTTGGGATAACCTAGCCAAAAACATTCAGTACTTC	CSVSVWDNLAKNIQYF
TRBJ2-7	few	-	14	TRBV4-2	TGTGCCAGCAGCCAAGATGGGGCTGGCTACGAGCAGTACTTC	CASSQDGAGYEQYF
TRBJ1-4	many	-	13	TRBV20-1	TGCAGTGCCCCACATTCAGGGCCCGAAAAACTGTTTTTT	CSAPHSGPEKLFF
TRBJ2-1	many	TRBD2	15	TRBV20-1	TGCAGTGCTAGGAGCGCGGGAGGGGGGGCCAATGAGCAGTTCTTC	CSARSAGGGANEQFF
TRBJ1-2	many	-	12	TRBV28	TGTGCCACCGCGGACAGCCTCTATGGCTACACCTTC	CATADSLYGYTF